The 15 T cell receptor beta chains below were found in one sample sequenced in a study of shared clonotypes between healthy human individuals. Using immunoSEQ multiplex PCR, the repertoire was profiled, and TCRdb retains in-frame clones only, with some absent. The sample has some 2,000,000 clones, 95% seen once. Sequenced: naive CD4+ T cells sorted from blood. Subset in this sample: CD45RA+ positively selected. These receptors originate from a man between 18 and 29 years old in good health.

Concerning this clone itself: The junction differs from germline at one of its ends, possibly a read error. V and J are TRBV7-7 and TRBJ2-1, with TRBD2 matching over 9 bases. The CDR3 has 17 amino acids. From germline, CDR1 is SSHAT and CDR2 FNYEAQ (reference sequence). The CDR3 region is CASSLGPAGGSYNEQFF. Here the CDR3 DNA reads TGTGCTAGCAGCTTAGGCCCAGCGGGAGGCTCCTACAATGAGCAGTTCTTC.

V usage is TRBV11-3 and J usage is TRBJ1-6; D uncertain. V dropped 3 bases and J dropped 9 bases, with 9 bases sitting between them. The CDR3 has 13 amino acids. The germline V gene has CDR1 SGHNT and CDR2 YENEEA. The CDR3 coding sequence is TGTGCCAGCAGCTTCGGCCGAGGTTCACCCCTCCACTTT. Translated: CASSFGRGSPLHF.

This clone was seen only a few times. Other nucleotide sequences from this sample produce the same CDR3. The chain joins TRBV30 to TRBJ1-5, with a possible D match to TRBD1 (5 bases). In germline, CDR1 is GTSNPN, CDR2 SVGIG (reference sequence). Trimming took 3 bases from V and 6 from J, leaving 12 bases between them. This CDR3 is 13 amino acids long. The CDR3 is CAWRGQEGQPQHF. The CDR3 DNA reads TGTGCCTGGAGGGGGCAGGAAGGTCAGCCCCAGCATTTT.

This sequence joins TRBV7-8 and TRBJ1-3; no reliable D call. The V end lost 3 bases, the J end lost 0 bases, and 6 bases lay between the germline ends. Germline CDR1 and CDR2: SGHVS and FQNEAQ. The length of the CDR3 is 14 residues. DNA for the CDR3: TGTGCCAGCAGCTTTATGAACTCTGGAAACACCATATATTTT. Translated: CASSFMNSGNTIYF.

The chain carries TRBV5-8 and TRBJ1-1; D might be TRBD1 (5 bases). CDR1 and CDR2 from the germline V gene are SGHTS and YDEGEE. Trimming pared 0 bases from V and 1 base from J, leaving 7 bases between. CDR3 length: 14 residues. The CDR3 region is CASSLDDRNTEAFF. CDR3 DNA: TGTGCCAGCAGCTTGGACGACAGGAACACTGAAGCTTTCTTT.

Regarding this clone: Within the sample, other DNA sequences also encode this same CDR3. The CDR3 nucleotides are TGCGCCAGCAGCTTGGATTCGGGATCCTACAATGAGCAGTTCTTC. Translation: CASSLDSGSYNEQFF. The chain joins TRBV5-1 to TRBJ2-1, with TRBD2 as a possible D gene (5 bases). This CDR3 is built from 15 residues. Trimming removed 0 bases from V and 1 base from J, with 8 bases in between. The germline gives CDR1 SGHRS, CDR2 YFSETQ.

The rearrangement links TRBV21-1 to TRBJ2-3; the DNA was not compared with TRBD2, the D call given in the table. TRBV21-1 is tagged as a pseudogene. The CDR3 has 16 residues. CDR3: CASSKGTSVGTDTQYF. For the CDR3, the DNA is TGTGCCAGCAGCAAGGGGACTAGCGTCGGAACAGATACGCAGTATTTT.

The CDR3 region is CSVDWGKNTGELFF. CDR3 in DNA: TGCAGCGTTGATTGGGGCAAGAACACCGGGGAGCTGTTTTTT. The chain employs TRBV29-1 and TRBJ2-2, with D maybe TRBD1 (5 bases). Between the trimmed V and J ends, which lost 3 bases and 1 base, there was a span of 9 bases. CDR3 size: 14 residues. Germline lookup yields CDR1 SQVTM and CDR2 ANQGSEA.

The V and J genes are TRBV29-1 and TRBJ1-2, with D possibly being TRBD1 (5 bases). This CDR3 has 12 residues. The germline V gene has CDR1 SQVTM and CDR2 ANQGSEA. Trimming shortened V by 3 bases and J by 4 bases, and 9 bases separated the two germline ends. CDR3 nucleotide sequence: TGCAGCGTTGATCCAGGGTTCTATGGCTACACCTTC. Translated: CSVDPGFYGYTF.

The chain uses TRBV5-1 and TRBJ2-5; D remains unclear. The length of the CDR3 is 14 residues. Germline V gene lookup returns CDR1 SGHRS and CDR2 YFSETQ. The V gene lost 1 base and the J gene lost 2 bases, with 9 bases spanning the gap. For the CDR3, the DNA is TGCGCCAGCAGCTTGCCGCTGGGACAAGAGACCCAGTACTTC. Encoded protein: CASSLPLGQETQYF.

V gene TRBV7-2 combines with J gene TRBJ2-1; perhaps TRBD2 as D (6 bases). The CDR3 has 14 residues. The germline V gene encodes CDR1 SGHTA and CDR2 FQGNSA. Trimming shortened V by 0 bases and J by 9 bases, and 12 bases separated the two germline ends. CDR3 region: CASSLAGTPGEQFF. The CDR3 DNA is TGTGCCAGCAGCTTAGCCGGGACTCCAGGTGAGCAGTTCTTC.

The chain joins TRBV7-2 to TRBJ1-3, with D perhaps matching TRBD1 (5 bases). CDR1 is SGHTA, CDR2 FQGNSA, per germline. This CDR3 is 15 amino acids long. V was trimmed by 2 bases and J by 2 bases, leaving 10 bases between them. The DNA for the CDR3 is TGTGCCAGCAGCTTACCAGGGAAGGCTGGAAACACCATATATTTT. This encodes CASSLPGKAGNTIYF.

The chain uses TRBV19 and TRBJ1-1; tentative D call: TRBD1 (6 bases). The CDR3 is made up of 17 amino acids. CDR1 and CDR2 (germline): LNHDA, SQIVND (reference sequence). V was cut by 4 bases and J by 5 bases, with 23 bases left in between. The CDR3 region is CASSSQRGRGMRTEAFF. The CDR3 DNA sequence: TGTGCCAGTAGTAGCCAGAGGGGCAGGGGTATGAGGACTGAAGCTTTCTTT.

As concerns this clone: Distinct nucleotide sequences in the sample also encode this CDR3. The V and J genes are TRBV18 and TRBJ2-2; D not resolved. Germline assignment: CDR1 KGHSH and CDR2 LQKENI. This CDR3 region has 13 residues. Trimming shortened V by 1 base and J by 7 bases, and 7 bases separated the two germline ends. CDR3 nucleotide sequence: TGTGCCAGCTCACCACTCGAAGGCGGGGAGCTGTTTTTT. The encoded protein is CASSPLEGGELFF.

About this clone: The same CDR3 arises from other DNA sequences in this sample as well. For the CDR3, the DNA is TGTGCCAGCTCGAGGGGACAGACATACGAGCAGTACTTC. It translates to CASSRGQTYEQYF. The rearrangement links TRBV18 to TRBJ2-7; the match to TRBD1 covers 7 bases. With V trimmed by 6 bases and J by 4 bases, 6 bases remained unmatched. The CDR3 has 13 amino acids. CDR1 and CDR2 (germline): KGHSH, LQKENI.